The rows below give T cell receptor beta chains drawn from one sample of a study of blood T cell repertoires in COVID-19. Sequencing was performed with immunoSEQ multiplex PCR; in TCRdb, only in-frame clones are kept and a portion is missing. The sample has under 300,000 clones, roughly nine tenths seen once. The sequenced sample consisted of peripheral blood. The receptors were sampled from a woman aged 40 to 50 who had recovered from COVID-19. Each CDR3 is given with its conserved first and last residue. Fields, in order: CDR3 length, J gene, V gene, D gene, clone size, CDR3 protein, CDR3 DNA. The D gene is left open where the match is weak. Not all rows give a size; the values are once, few, many and, for expanded clones, a class.

13,TRBJ2-2,TRBV6-5,.,.,CARRDYTPGSCFF,.
14,TRBJ1-1,TRBV14,TRBD1,.,CASSQADRGGRAFF,TGTGCCAGCAGCCAAGCAGACAGGGGTGGAAGAGCTTTCTTT
13,TRBJ1-4,TRBV19,.,.,CASSITPNEKLFF,TGTGCCAGTAGTATTACACCGAATGAAAAACTGTTTTTT
17,TRBJ2-5,TRBV18,TRBD2,.,CASSRVGIAGVWETQYF,TGTGCCAGCTCTCGAGTCGGGATAGCGGGAGTTTGGGAGACCCAGTACTTC
12,TRBJ1-1,TRBV2,.,.,CASIGGGTEAFF,TGTGCCAGCATAGGTGGAGGCACTGAAGCTTTCTTT
17,TRBJ2-1,TRBV27,TRBD2,.,CASSMLGLAGGRNEQFF,TGTGCCAGCAGTATGCTCGGACTAGCGGGAGGAAGGAATGAGCAGTTCTTC
15,TRBJ2-3,TRBV18,.,.,CASSPGVSGADTQYF,TGTGCCAGCTCACCCGGGGTTTCGGGCGCAGATACGCAGTATTTT
15,TRBJ1-5,TRBV18,.,.,CASSPGEGGNQPQHF,TGTGCCAGCTCACCAGGTGAGGGGGGCAATCAGCCCCAGCATTTT
14,TRBJ1-4,TRBV2,.,.,CASSNPSGNEKLFF,TGTGCCAGCAGTAACCCCTCAGGGAATGAAAAACTGTTTTTT
15,TRBJ1-1,TRBV2,.,.,CASSFAGSMNTEAFF,TGTGCCAGCAGTTTCGCGGGGTCCATGAACACTGAAGCTTTCTTT
15,TRBJ2-1,TRBV11-2,.,.,CASSPRLVLSNEQFF,TGTGCCAGCAGCCCCCGACTAGTTCTATCCAATGAGCAGTTCTTC
11,TRBJ2-3,TRBV30,.,.,CAWGYGDTQYF,TGTGCCTGGGGATACGGAGATACGCAGTATTTT
14,TRBJ1-1,TRBV5-4,TRBD1,few,CASSGRGPDTEAFF,TGTGCCAGCAGCGGCAGGGGGCCGGACACTGAAGCTTTCTTT
14,TRBJ1-2,TRBV4-1,TRBD1,.,CASSRQGGGYGYTF,TGCGCCAGCAGCCGACAGGGAGGCGGCTATGGCTACACCTTC
13,TRBJ2-5,TRBV30,TRBD1,.,CAWTGGYQETQYF,TGTGCCTGGACAGGGGGCTACCAAGAGACCCAGTACTTC
11,TRBJ1-2,TRBV19,.,once,CASSSGYGYTF,TGTGCCAGTAGTTCGGGGTATGGCTACACCTTC
14,TRBJ1-2,TRBV19,TRBD1,.,CASSIVGQGANYTF,TGTGCCAGTAGTATAGTGGGACAGGGGGCGAACTACACCTTC
16,TRBJ2-2,TRBV27,TRBD2,.,CASSFFSGTNTGELFF,TGTGCCAGCAGTTTCTTTAGCGGGACCAACACCGGGGAGCTGTTTTTT
15,TRBJ1-1,TRBV6-1,TRBD1,few,CASSEETGGWTEAFF,TGTGCCAGCAGTGAAGAGACAGGGGGCTGGACTGAAGCTTTCTTT
16,TRBJ2-7,TRBV5-1,TRBD2,.,CASSSGLAGGIDEQYF,TGCGCCAGCAGCTCAGGACTAGCGGGGGGGATCGACGAGCAGTACTTC
14,TRBJ1-4,TRBV15,TRBD1,.,CATSRTGVGEKLFF,TGTGCCACCAGCAGGACAGGGGTAGGAGAAAAACTGTTTTTT
15,TRBJ1-4,TRBV7-9,.,few,CASSLVAGVNEKLFF,TGTGCCAGCAGCTTAGTCGCGGGGGTTAATGAAAAACTGTTTTTT
12,TRBJ1-6,TRBV28,.,.,CASSMALSPLHF,TGTGCCAGCAGTATGGCCCTTTCACCCCTCCACTTT
12,TRBJ2-1,TRBV12-3/TRBV12-4,.,.,CASSTLGNEQFF,TGTGCCAGCAGTACCCTCGGCAATGAGCAGTTCTTC
12,TRBJ2-2,TRBV6-5,.,.,CASSSDTGELFF,TGTGCCAGCAGTTCCGACACCGGGGAGCTGTTTTTT
15,TRBJ1-2,TRBV2,TRBD1,.,CASSEGQGANYGYTF,TGTGCCAGCAGTGAAGGACAGGGGGCTAACTATGGCTACACCTTC
16,TRBJ2-2,TRBV5-1,TRBD2,.,CASSWTSQAATGELFF,TGCGCCAGCAGCTGGACTAGCCAGGCAGCTACCGGGGAGCTGTTTTTT